A selection of T cell receptor beta chains follows, all from one sample in a study of T-cell reconstitution after alpha-beta-depleted transplantation in children. From the PCR reads, TCRdb called clonotypes with MiXCR, one entry per CDR3 protein. The sample has hundreds of thousands of distinct CDR3 sequences; around 15% are singletons. This specimen was PBMCs, mostly from graft donor cells, taken 360 days after TCRalphabeta/CD19-depleted stem cell transplant. Source of these receptors: a boy younger than two who had a stem cell transplant for Wiskott-Aldrich syndrome, so the T cells may come from the graft donor. Each CDR3 is given with its conserved first and last residue. D genes are given only for firm matches. Not all rows give a size; the values are once, few, many and, for expanded clones, a class.

v_call,d_call,j_call,clone_size,cdr3_nt,cdr3_aa
TRBV12-3/TRBV12-4,NA,TRBJ2-4,few,TGTGCCAGCAGTTTGATGATAGAGGGCTGGGACTCGGCCAAAAACATTCAGTACTTC,CASSLMIEGWDSAKNIQYF
TRBV20-1,NA,TRBJ2-5,once,TGCAGTGCTAGAGATAGAGGGGGGGAGACCCAGTACTTC,CSARDRGGETQYF
TRBV12-3/TRBV12-4,NA,TRBJ1-5,NA,TGTGCCAGCAGTTTCCGGCGGGGGGTCTATAGCAATCAGCCCCAGCATTTT,CASSFRRGVYSNQPQHF
TRBV12-3/TRBV12-4,NA,TRBJ2-7,NA,TGTGCCAGCAGTTTCGGAGGGCTGAGCTCCTACGAGCAGTACTTC,CASSFGGLSSYEQYF
TRBV7-6,TRBD2,TRBJ2-1,once,TGTGCCAGCAGCTTCGGGGCCGGGACTAGCGGGGGGAGCTCCTACAATGAGCAGTTCTTC,CASSFGAGTSGGSSYNEQFF
TRBV7-2,NA,TRBJ2-6,NA,TGTGCCAGCAGCTTAAAAGGGACGGGGGCCAACGTCCTGACTTTC,CASSLKGTGANVLTF
TRBV29-1,TRBD2,TRBJ2-7,NA,TGCAGCGCCGGGACTAACCTATTTTACGAGCAGTACTTC,CSAGTNLFYEQYF
TRBV5-1,NA,TRBJ2-1,NA,TGCGCCAGCAGCCACCTACAGGGACCCTACAATGAGCAGTTCTTC,CASSHLQGPYNEQFF
TRBV27,NA,TRBJ1-6,NA,TGTGCCAGCAGTTCATGGGACTCACCCCTCCACTTT,CASSSWDSPLHF
TRBV5-1,NA,TRBJ2-1,NA,TGCGCCAGCCGTGGGGGGATCAATGAGCAGTTCTTC,CASRGGINEQFF
TRBV5-1,TRBD1,TRBJ2-1,NA,TGCGCCAGCAGCTTATTACAGGGGGTAAGCAATGAGCAGTTCTTC,CASSLLQGVSNEQFF
TRBV20-1,TRBD2,TRBJ2-3,NA,TGCAGTGCTAGAGATAGCGGGAGGGCCACAGATACGCAGTATTTT,CSARDSGRATDTQYF
TRBV12-3/TRBV12-4,NA,TRBJ2-5,few,TGTGCCAGCAGTTTATCGCGGGTCCAAGGGACCCAGTACTTC,CASSLSRVQGTQYF
TRBV24-1,NA,TRBJ1-2,few,TGTGCCACCAGTTATACGGGACGAATATATGGCTACACCTTC,CATSYTGRIYGYTF
TRBV20-1,TRBD2,TRBJ2-3,NA,TGCAGTGCTAGAGATAATCCGACTAGCGGCCTTAGCACAGATACGCAGTATTTT,CSARDNPTSGLSTDTQYF
TRBV5-1,NA,TRBJ2-1,NA,TGCGCCAGCAGCTTGGAATCGGCCTCCTACAATGAGCAGTTCTTC,CASSLESASYNEQFF
TRBV7-9,TRBD2,TRBJ2-1,many,TGTGCCAGCAGCTTATATCGGACCCAACTAGCGGGAGACAAGTACAATGAGCAGTTCTTC,CASSLYRTQLAGDKYNEQFF